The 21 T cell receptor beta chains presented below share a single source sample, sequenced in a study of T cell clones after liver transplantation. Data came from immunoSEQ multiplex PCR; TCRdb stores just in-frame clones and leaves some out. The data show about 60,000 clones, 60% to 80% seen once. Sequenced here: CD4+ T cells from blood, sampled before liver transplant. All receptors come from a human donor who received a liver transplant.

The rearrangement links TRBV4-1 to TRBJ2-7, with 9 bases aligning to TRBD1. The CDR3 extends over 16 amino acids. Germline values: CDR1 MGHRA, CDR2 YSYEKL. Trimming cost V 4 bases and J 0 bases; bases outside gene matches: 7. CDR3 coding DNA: TGCGCCAGCAGCCCCATGGGACAGGGTGGCTCCTACGAGCAGTACTTC. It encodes CASSPMGQGGSYEQYF.

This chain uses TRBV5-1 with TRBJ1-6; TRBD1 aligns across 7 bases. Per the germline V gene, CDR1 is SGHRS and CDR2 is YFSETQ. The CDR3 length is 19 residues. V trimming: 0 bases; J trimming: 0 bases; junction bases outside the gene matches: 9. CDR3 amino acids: CASSLGGTVGDSYNSPLHF. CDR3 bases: TGCGCCAGCAGCTTGGGCGGGACAGTTGGGGACTCCTATAATTCACCCCTCCACTTT.

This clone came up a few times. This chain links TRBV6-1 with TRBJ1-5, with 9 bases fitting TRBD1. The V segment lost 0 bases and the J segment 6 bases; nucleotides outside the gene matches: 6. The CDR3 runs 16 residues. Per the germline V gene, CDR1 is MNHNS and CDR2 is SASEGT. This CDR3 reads CASSEANRGQGQPQHF. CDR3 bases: TGTGCCAGCAGTGAAGCGAACAGGGGGCAGGGTCAGCCCCAGCATTTT.

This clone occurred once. CDR3 sequence: CASSPRTTTYEQYF. CDR3 DNA: TGTGCCAGCAGCCCCCGGACAACCACCTACGAGCAGTACTTC. The genes are TRBV9 and TRBJ2-7; possible D gene TRBD1, 5 bases. Trimming removed 4 bases from V and 2 bases from J, with 13 bases in between. CDR1 and CDR2 from the germline V gene are SGDLS and YYNGEE. The CDR3 covers 14 residues.

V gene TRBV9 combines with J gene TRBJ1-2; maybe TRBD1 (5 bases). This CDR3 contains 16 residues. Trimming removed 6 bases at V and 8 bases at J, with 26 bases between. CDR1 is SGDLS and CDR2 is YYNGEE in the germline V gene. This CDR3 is CASTSRAAGLKDGYTF. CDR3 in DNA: TGTGCCAGCACCAGTCGGGCGGCAGGGCTGAAAGACGGCTACACCTTC.

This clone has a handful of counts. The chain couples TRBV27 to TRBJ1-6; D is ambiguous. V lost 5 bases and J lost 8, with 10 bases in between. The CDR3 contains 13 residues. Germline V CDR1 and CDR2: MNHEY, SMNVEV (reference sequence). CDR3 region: CASSEGYDSPLHF. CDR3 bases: TGTGCCAGCAGTGAGGGATATGATTCACCCCTCCACTTT.

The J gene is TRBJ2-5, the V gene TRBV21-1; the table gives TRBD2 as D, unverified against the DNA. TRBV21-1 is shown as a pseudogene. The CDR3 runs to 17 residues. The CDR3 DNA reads TGTGCCAGCAGCAGGCGGGGACTAGCGGGGGCACAAGAGACCCAGTACTTC. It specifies CASSRRGLAGAQETQYF.

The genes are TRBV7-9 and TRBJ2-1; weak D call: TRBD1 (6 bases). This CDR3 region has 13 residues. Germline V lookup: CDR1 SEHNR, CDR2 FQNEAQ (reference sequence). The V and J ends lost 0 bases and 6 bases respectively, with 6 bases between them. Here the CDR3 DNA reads TGTGCCAGCAGCTTAGCCAGGGGCAATGAGCAGTTCTTC. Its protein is CASSLARGNEQFF.

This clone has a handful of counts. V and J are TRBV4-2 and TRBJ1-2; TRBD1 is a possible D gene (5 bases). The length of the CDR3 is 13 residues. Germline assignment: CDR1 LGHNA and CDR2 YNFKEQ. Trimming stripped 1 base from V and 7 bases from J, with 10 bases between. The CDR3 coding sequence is TGTGCCAGCAGCCAAGGGCAGGGTGGTGGCTACACCTTC. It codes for CASSQGQGGGYTF.

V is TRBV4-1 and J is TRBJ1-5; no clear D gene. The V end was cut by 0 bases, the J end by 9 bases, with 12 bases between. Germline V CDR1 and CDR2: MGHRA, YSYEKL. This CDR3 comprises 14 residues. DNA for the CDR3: TGCGCCAGCAGCCAAGAGGAGGGATCGGGGCCCCAGCATTTT. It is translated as CASSQEEGSGPQHF.

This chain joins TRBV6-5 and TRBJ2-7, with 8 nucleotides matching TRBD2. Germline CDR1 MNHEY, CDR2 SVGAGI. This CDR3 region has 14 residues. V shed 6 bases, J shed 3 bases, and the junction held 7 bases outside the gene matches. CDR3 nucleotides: TGTGCCAGCAGCCCCGGGAGGGAAGACTACGAGCAGTACTTC. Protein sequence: CASSPGREDYEQYF.

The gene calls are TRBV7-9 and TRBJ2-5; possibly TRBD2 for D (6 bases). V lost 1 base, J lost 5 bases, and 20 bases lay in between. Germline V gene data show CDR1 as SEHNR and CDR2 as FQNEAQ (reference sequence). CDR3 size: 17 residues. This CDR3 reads CASSLGLVRLMQETQYF. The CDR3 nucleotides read TGTGCCAGCAGCTTAGGACTAGTAAGGCTCATGCAGGAGACCCAGTACTTC.

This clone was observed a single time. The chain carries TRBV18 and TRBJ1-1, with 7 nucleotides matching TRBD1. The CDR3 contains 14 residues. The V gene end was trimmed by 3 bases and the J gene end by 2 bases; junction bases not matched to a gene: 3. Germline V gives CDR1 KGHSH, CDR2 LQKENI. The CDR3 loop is CASSPTGVNTEAFF. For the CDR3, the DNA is TGTGCCAGCTCACCTACAGGGGTCAACACTGAAGCTTTCTTT. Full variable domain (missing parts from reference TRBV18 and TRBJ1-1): NAGVMQNPRHLVRRRGQEARLRCSPMKGHSHVYWYRQLPEEGLKFMVYLQKENIIDESGMPKERFSAEFPKEGPSILRIQQVVRGDSAAYFCASSPTGVNTEAFFGQGTRLTVV.

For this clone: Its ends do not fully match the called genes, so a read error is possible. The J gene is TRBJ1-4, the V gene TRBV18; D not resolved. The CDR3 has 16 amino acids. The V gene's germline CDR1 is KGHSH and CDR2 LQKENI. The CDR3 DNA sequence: TGTGCCAGCTCCCCACCATCTCGTGCAACTAATGAAAAACTGTTTTTT. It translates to CASSPPSRATNEKLFF.

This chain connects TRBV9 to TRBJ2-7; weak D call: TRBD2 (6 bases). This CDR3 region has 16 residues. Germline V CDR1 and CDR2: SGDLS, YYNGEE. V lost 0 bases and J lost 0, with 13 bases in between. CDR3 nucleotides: TGTGCCAGCAGCGTAGCGGGGACTCCAAGCTCCTACGAGCAGTACTTC. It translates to CASSVAGTPSSYEQYF.

CDR3 DNA: TGTGCCAGCAGTTCAAAAGGGGGCACTGAAGCTTTCTTT. Amino acid sequence: CASSSKGGTEAFF. The genes are TRBV6-1 and TRBJ1-1, with D maybe TRBD1 (6 bases). The germline V gene encodes CDR1 MNHNS and CDR2 SASEGT. The CDR3 is made up of 13 amino acids. Trimming shortened V by 5 bases and J by 4 bases, and 11 bases separated the two germline ends.

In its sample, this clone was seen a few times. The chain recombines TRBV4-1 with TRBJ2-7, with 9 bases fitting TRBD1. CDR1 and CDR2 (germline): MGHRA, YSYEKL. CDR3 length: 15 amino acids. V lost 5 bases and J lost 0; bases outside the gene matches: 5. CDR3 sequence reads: CASSRSGQGSYEQYF. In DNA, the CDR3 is TGCGCCAGCAGCAGATCGGGACAGGGCTCCTACGAGCAGTACTTC.

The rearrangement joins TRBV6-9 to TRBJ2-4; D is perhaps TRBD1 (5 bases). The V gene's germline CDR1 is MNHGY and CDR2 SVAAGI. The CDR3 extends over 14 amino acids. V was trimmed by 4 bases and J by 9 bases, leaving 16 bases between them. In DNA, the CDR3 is TGTGCCAGCAGTTTGACCCTCCAGGGTTGCATTCAGTACTTC. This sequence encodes CASSLTLQGCIQYF.

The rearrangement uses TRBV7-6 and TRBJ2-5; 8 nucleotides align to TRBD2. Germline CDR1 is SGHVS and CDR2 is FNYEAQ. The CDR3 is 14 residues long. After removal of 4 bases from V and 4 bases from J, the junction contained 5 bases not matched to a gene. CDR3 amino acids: CASSSGRGAETQYF. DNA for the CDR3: TGTGCCAGCAGCTCCGGGCGGGGGGCAGAGACCCAGTACTTC. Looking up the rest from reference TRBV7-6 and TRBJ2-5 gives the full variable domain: GAGVSQSPRYKVTKRGQDVALRCDPISGHVSLYWYRQALGQGPEFLTYFNYEAQQDKSGLPNDRFSAERPEGSISTLTIQRTEQRDSAMYRCASSSGRGAETQYFGPGTRLLVL.

The CDR3 DNA is TGTGCCAGTTCTTCCCAACTCGATGAGCAGTTCTTC. Protein sequence: CASSSQLDEQFF. The rearrangement links TRBV18 to TRBJ2-1; D call uncertain. With 9 bases removed from V and 8 bases from J, the gap between germline ends came to 14 bases. The germline V gene encodes CDR1 KGHSH and CDR2 LQKENI. The length of the CDR3 is 12 residues.

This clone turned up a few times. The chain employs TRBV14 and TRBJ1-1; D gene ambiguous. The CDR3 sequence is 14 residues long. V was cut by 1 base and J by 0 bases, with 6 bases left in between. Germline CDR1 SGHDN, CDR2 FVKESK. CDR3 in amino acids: CASSQAFMNTEAFF. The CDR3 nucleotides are TGTGCCAGCAGCCAAGCCTTTATGAACACTGAAGCTTTCTTT. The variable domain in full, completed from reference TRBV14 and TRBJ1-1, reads EAGVTQFPSHSVIEKGQTVTLRCDPISGHDNLYWYRRVMGKEIKFLLHFVKESKQDESGMPNNRFLAERTGGTYSTLKVQPAELEDSGVYFCASSQAFMNTEAFFGQGTRLTVV.